This T cell receptor (beta chain) was identified during a study of blood T cell repertoires in COVID-19 (dated by TCRdb to 2018 to 2020). At the level of the whole study: The collaborator samples originated in the United States, Italy and Spain and spanned the acute and convalescent phases of COVID-19. Where HLA class I and class II types were available, the types were taken from metadata supplied by the sample provider, not from assay-based typing. The repertoires were released in a freely available public database intended as a resource for research on the immune response to SARS-CoV-2. Sample metadata almost always included a de-identified subject ID, COVID-19 status, age in years and sex. The samples were drawn from the first 160 participants of the ongoing ImmuneRACE study and from some 1,300 subjects provided by 6 global collaborators. The prospective study material was composed of cDNA or gDNA derived from T cells, B-cell-depleted T cells, or PBMCs. The dataset comprised deeply sampled blood TCRbeta repertoires from subjects exposed to, actively infected with, or recovered from COVID-19. Paper-wide results and their limitations: How much clinical and demographic metadata was included differed by source and by participant, and the metadata was provided uncurated.

The collaborating institutions used their own protocols to collect whole blood in K2EDTA tubes. Collaborator samples were shipped for TCRbeta analysis as frozen whole blood, isolated PBMCs, or DNA extracted from either sample type. The sample holds a few counts of this clone. What antigen it recognizes has not been identified. Base qualities are not recorded, but no much larger clone differs from it by a single base. TCRbeta CDR3 regions were amplified from genomic DNA by means of the immunoSEQ Assay, a bias-controlled multiplex PCR. The authors' pipeline ran thus. Nucleated cell counts per sample were estimated from amplification of reference gene primers within the assay. Sequence reads were collapsed and filtered to measure the absolute abundance of every unique TCRbeta CDR3 rearrangement. Productive Simpson clonality was computed per sample as the square root of Simpson's diversity index over productive rearrangements. The clones in this table, taken by TCRdb from immuneACCESS, are in-frame only. Not every clone is retained; where verified, under half of the shortfall comes from an unresolved V gene, and the cause of the rest is unknown. V, J and clone size were drawn from that table, and D and trimming were deduced from the DNA. The sample table contains 110,000 to 150,000 clones; only one count was recorded for approximately 84% of them. The ten largest clones take up around 8% of the sample.

V loses 5 bases of germline sequence and J loses 5 bases, and the interval between the two ends is 10 bases. The CDR3 has 11 amino acids, counting the end cysteine and phenylalanine. Only CDR3 DNA is held: 33 bases, read in frame from base 1. According to the germline V gene (reference sequence), CDR1 reads DFQATT and CDR2 reads SNEGSKA. The V gene is TRBV20-1 and the J gene is TRBJ2-7; possibly the D gene is TRBD1, per 6 matching bases. What was sequenced was peripheral blood. The receptor's source is a human donor in a cohort sampled during active COVID-19. The CDR3 is CSAVTGNEQYF. In nucleotides, the sequence is TGCAGTGCTGTAACAGGGAACGAGCAGTACTTC.